This is a list of T cell receptor beta chains from one sample in a study of shared clonotypes between healthy human individuals. Assay used: immunoSEQ multiplex PCR; TCRdb lists only in-frame clones, some missing. The sample records some 2.3 million clones, 85% to 95% being singletons. Sequencing used naive CD4+ T cells from PBMCs. The receptors shown here come from a man aged 18-30 years in good health. Some clones in this sample may be carry-over from other donors' samples. CDR3s include the opening cysteine and the closing phenylalanine or tryptophan. Fields, in order: V gene, J gene, clone size, CDR3 protein. For some rows the clone size is stated as once, few or many, or as a class when expanded; others skip it.

TRBV28	TRBJ1-1	few	CASVNRYTEAFF
TRBV25-1	TRBJ2-6	NA	CASSEQDLGANVLTF
TRBV30	TRBJ1-1	NA	CAWRGGRGTEAFF
TRBV14	TRBJ1-2	NA	CASSQIPGATYGYTF
TRBV27	TRBJ2-2	once	CASSSSPQWRTVTGELFF
TRBV18	TRBJ2-1	NA	CASSPGSYNEQFF
TRBV7-3	TRBJ1-1	NA	CASSPPAGTEAFF
TRBV28	TRBJ2-2	NA	CASSLTSGRAPTGELFF
TRBV4-1	TRBJ1-3	NA	CASSQEGTGLFDTIYF
TRBV5-1	TRBJ2-7	NA	CASSLAESYEQYF
TRBV18	TRBJ1-3	NA	CASSPLLPGNSGNTIYF
TRBV4-3	TRBJ1-1	once	CASSQVTYADRPARDTEAFF
TRBV7-3	TRBJ2-2	NA	CASSPSWAGDNGELFF
TRBV18	TRBJ2-7	NA	CASSPQLSETYEQYF
TRBV19	TRBJ1-3	NA	CASSMAHSTIYF
TRBV29-1	TRBJ2-3	NA	CSVAGAITDTQYF
TRBV6-1	TRBJ2-5	NA	CASTKRADTQETQYF
TRBV5-1	TRBJ1-3	NA	CASSLDSSGNTIYF
TRBV11-2	TRBJ2-7	NA	CASSFNRDNSYEQYF
TRBV7-8	TRBJ1-2	NA	CASSPGGGVYGYTF
TRBV10-3	TRBJ2-7	NA	CAISERMGYKVYEQYF
TRBV11-2	TRBJ2-1	NA	CASSLPSGTYNEQFF
TRBV7-2	TRBJ1-1	NA	CASSLRSARNTEAFF
TRBV6-5	TRBJ1-1	NA	CASSYEMNTEAFF
TRBV6-6	NA	NA	CASRNTNYEQYF
TRBV7-8	TRBJ1-2	NA	CASRTEWANYGYTF
TRBV4-1	TRBJ2-1	NA	CASSQRTSGTLYNEQFF
TRBV11-2	TRBJ2-2	NA	CASSLRTGSPVTGELFF
TRBV5-3	TRBJ2-1	NA	CARSTSLTEPSYNEQFF
TRBV5-1	TRBJ2-3	NA	CASSRDSPSTDTQYF
TRBV27	TRBJ1-5	few	CASSLMGQGNQPQHF
TRBV27	TRBJ1-1	NA	CASSRWGPGDAEAFF
TRBV2	TRBJ2-2	NA	CASSRTSGSTGELFF
TRBV5-1	TRBJ2-7	NA	CASSFTFDRLGDEQYF
TRBV11-2	TRBJ1-2	NA	CASSRQGPRDYGYTF
TRBV2	TRBJ1-1	NA	CASGPVMNTEAFF
TRBV28	TRBJ2-7	NA	CASRPSGIGSYEQYF
TRBV18	TRBJ1-2	NA	CASANSESGGYIF
TRBV2	TRBJ1-5	few	CASSLTRGARNQPQHF
TRBV28	TRBJ2-6	NA	CASSPPPGRPPGTGANVLTF
TRBV19	TRBJ1-2	NA	CASSAWTTINYGYTF
TRBV4-1	TRBJ2-2	NA	CASSQVFERVNTGELFF
TRBV5-1	TRBJ2-7	NA	CASSQNYEQYF
TRBV28	TRBJ2-7	NA	CASRSLPYEQYF
TRBV11-2	TRBJ1-2	NA	CASSPGLGGRKYYGYTF
TRBV15	TRBJ2-3	NA	CATSNPGTSIPDTQYF
TRBV11-2	TRBJ1-6	NA	CASSSAFQGSPLHF
TRBV6-5	TRBJ1-4	NA	CASSSGIEKLFF
TRBV28	TRBJ1-2	NA	CASSLTAEGGYTF
TRBV4-2	TRBJ1-5	few	CASSQGSQGDQPQHF
TRBV5-6	TRBJ1-1	NA	CASSPRDRGLVEAFF
TRBV6-6	TRBJ2-7	NA	CASRSKREQYF